Listed below are T cell receptor beta chains from one sample, sequenced in a study of T cell repertoires in cytomegalovirus infection. TCRdb used MiXCR to reprocess the reads, holding one entry per CDR3 protein. The sample has hundreds of thousands of distinct CDR3 sequences, around 24% seen once. Sequencing input: CD8+ T cells from PBMCs. These receptors originate from a human donor in good health (CMV status not recorded). Some clones in this sample may be carry-over from other donors' samples. Both conserved end residues are part of each CDR3. D genes are given only for firm matches. Size values are once, few and many counts, or a class for expanded clones, and some rows have none.

j_call d_call clone_size v_call cdr3_nt cdr3_aa
TRBJ2-2 NA many TRBV7-6 TGTGCCAGCACCGACAAGCCCGGGGAGCTGTTTTTT CASTDKPGELFF
TRBJ2-7 NA NA TRBV7-2 TGTGCCAGCAGCTCCTATGGGGCGCCCGCCTACGAGCAGTACTTC CASSSYGAPAYEQYF
TRBJ1-2 TRBD1 few TRBV20-1 TGCAGTGCTCTCGACAGGGGTGGAGGTGGCTACACCTTC CSALDRGGGGYTF
TRBJ1-6 NA few TRBV7-9 TGTGCCAGCAGCGCCCCGTCGGGGAGCTCCTATAATTCACCCCTCCACTTT CASSAPSGSSYNSPLHF
TRBJ2-3 TRBD2 NA TRBV25-1 TGTGCCAGCAGTGAATATCTACTAGCGGGGGGTCGCACAGATACGCAGTATTTT CASSEYLLAGGRTDTQYF
TRBJ1-2 TRBD1 NA TRBV6-2/TRBV6-3 TGTGCCAGCAGTTACTCGAATCAAAGAGACAGGGTCACCTTC CASSYSNQRDRVTF
TRBJ2-3 TRBD2 NA TRBV6-1 TGTGCCAGCAGTTACGGGGGGGACGGTTTCACAGATACGCAGTATTTT CASSYGGDGFTDTQYF
TRBJ2-6 NA few TRBV28 TGTGCCAGCTCCCGGGATCGCTCTGGGGCCAACGTCCTGACTTTC CASSRDRSGANVLTF
TRBJ2-5 TRBD2 few TRBV29-1 TGCAGCGCCCTAAGCGGGAACGGCGCCTGGGGAGGAGAGACCCAGTACTTC CSALSGNGAWGGETQYF
TRBJ2-3 TRBD2 NA TRBV7-9 TGTGCCAGCAGGTTCCGGGGGGGGGCAGATACGCAGTATTTT CASRFRGGADTQYF
TRBJ1-1 NA NA TRBV6-5 TGTGCCAGCAGTTACTCGCTGGGCGCGGACACTGAAGCTTTCTTT CASSYSLGADTEAFF
TRBJ1-2 NA NA TRBV2 TGTGCCAGCAGTGAAAGGAGACTCGCTACCTATGGCTACACCTTC CASSERRLATYGYTF
TRBJ2-1 NA many TRBV6-2/TRBV6-3 TGTGCCAGCAGTTACTCGATTAGGAGGGACCTAAGGGAATACAATGAGCAGTTCTTC CASSYSIRRDLREYNEQFF
TRBJ1-2 NA NA TRBV2 TGTGCCAGCAGTGAAAAGTCGACGGCACAGTTTGGCTACACCTTC CASSEKSTAQFGYTF
TRBJ2-1 NA many TRBV11-2 TGTGCCAGCGTCTCCAGGAGATCCTACAATGAGCAGTTCTTC CASVSRRSYNEQFF
TRBJ1-2 NA NA TRBV7-9 TGTGCCAGCAGCTTAGGAATACACCTGAACTATGGCTACACCTTC CASSLGIHLNYGYTF
TRBJ2-1 TRBD1 NA TRBV29-1 TGCAGCGTTGGACGCATCACCGGGACAGCGTTCTACAATGAGCAGTTCTTC CSVGRITGTAFYNEQFF
TRBJ2-2 NA many TRBV6-2/TRBV6-3 TGTGCCAGCAGTTACGGGGCGAACACCGGGGAGCTGTTTTTT CASSYGANTGELFF
TRBJ1-4 NA NA TRBV7-6 TGTGCCAGCAGCCGCACCCGGGGGGCTGGTGAAAAACTGTTTTTT CASSRTRGAGEKLFF
TRBJ2-5 NA many TRBV28 TGTGCCACCGCCCAAGGACAGCAACCGGAGACCCAGTACTTC CATAQGQQPETQYF
TRBJ2-1 NA few TRBV29-1 TGCAGCGTTGAAGATAATGAAAACGGGGTGGTCGATGAGCAGTTCTTC CSVEDNENGVVDEQFF
TRBJ2-1 NA many TRBV6-2/TRBV6-3 TGTGCCAGCAGTACCCTCCAGTTGGCTGCCTACAATGAGCAGTTCTTC CASSTLQLAAYNEQFF
TRBJ2-3 TRBD2 many TRBV7-2 TGTGCCAGCAGTTGGACTAGCGGGGGAGGAGATACGCAGTATTTT CASSWTSGGGDTQYF
TRBJ1-1 NA NA TRBV20-1 TGCAGTGCTAGAGCGGTGGGGGGCACTGAAGCTTTCTTT CSARAVGGTEAFF
TRBJ2-7 NA NA TRBV7-3 TGTGCCAGCAGCTCCCAGACGGCCTTCTACGAGCAGTACTTC CASSSQTAFYEQYF
TRBJ1-1 NA many TRBV7-6 TGTGCCAGCAATAATCTCGGTGCGAACACTGAAGCTTTCTTT CASNNLGANTEAFF
TRBJ2-1 TRBD1 NA TRBV12-3/TRBV12-4 TGTGCCAGCAGTTTAAAGGGGGCGGTCCATGAGCAGTTCTTC CASSLKGAVHEQFF
TRBJ1-2 NA NA TRBV7-6 TGTGTCAGCAGCCCCCCTCGTAATGATGGCTACACCTTC CVSSPPRNDGYTF
TRBJ1-2 TRBD1 few TRBV29-1 TGCAGCTGGGGGACAGGGGACTATGGCTACACCTTC CSWGTGDYGYTF
TRBJ2-3 NA few TRBV10-1 TGCGCCAGCAGCGACACCTATTTCACAGATACGCAGTATTTT CASSDTYFTDTQYF
TRBJ1-1 NA few TRBV7-9 TGTGCCAGCACCGCTGGTAGCACTGAAGCTTTCTTT CASTAGSTEAFF
TRBJ2-1 NA NA TRBV14 TGTGCCAGCAGCCGCGGGGTGGGCTCCTACAATGAGCAGTTCTTC CASSRGVGSYNEQFF
TRBJ1-2 TRBD1 NA TRBV14 TGTGCCAGCAGCCCCGGGACAGTGGGTGGCTACACCTTC CASSPGTVGGYTF
TRBJ1-1 NA NA TRBV9 TGTGCCAGCAGCGTTTATGGGGATGGTACTGAAGCTTTCTTT CASSVYGDGTEAFF
TRBJ2-1 NA NA TRBV6-2/TRBV6-3 TGTGCCAGCAGTTACGGGAGTTATGAGCAGTTCTTC CASSYGSYEQFF
TRBJ2-7 TRBD1 few TRBV27 TGTGCCAGCAGTGTAGGGACAGGGTTATCCTACGAGCAGTACTTC CASSVGTGLSYEQYF
TRBJ2-5 TRBD2 NA TRBV4-3 TGCGCCAGCAGCCAGGGGGTTAGCGGGGGACCCGAAGAGACCCAGTACTTC CASSQGVSGGPEETQYF
TRBJ1-6 NA NA TRBV6-2/TRBV6-3 TGTGCCAGCAGTTACGGGAGGGGGAATAATTCACCCCTCCACTTT CASSYGRGNNSPLHF
TRBJ2-5 NA NA TRBV2 TGTACCAGCAGTGAATCCCCGAGGGAATCGGAGACCCAGTACTTC CTSSESPRESETQYF
TRBJ2-1 NA few TRBV27 TGTGCCAGCAGTTTATTGGCAGGCGAAAATGAGCAGTTCTTC CASSLLAGENEQFF
TRBJ2-4 NA few TRBV20-1 TGCAGTGCTAGAGATCCCCTCCGACAAAGACTTCTAGCCAAAAACATTCAGTACTTC CSARDPLRQRLLAKNIQYF
TRBJ2-7 NA NA TRBV7-9 TGTGCCAGCAGCCATCCCGCGGGCGGAGGGTTCTACGAGCAGTACTTC CASSHPAGGGFYEQYF
TRBJ1-6 NA few TRBV10-2 TGCGCCAGCAGTGAATCCCTAGGGGATTCACCCCTCCACTTT CASSESLGDSPLHF
TRBJ1-5 TRBD1 many TRBV10-3 TGTGCCACCGGGACAGGGGACAATCAGCCCCAGCATTTT CATGTGDNQPQHF
TRBJ2-2 NA few TRBV6-5 TGTGCCAGCAGTTACTCGCAGGGCACCGGGGAGCTGTTTTTT CASSYSQGTGELFF